These 6 T cell receptor beta chains were sequenced from one sample in a study of CD8+CD57+ T cells in acquired aplastic anemia. The study profiled TCR beta VDJ and CDR3 using genomic DNA as template. TCRdb processed the reads anew with MiXCR; each CDR3 protein has one entry. The repertoire holds under 200,000 distinct CDR3 sequences, with around 52% as singletons. It was patients with CD8+CD57+ cell expansion by flow cytometry who were chosen for sequencing. Sequencing used sorted CD4+, CD8+, or CD8+CD57+ T cells (not recorded which) from PBMCs. The source of these receptors is a human donor with aplastic anemia.

The rearrangement joins TRBV24-1 to TRBJ2-5; D possibly corresponds to TRBD1 (5 bases). Germline V gene sequence: CDR1 KGHDR, CDR2 SFDVKD. The CDR3 spans 13 residues. Trimming pared 4 bases from V and 7 bases from J, leaving 12 bases between. The CDR3 bases are TGTGCCACCAGTGACCCCGACAGTAGGACCCAGTACTTC. It yields the protein CATSDPDSRTQYF.

This clonotype came up many times. V is TRBV6-1 and J is TRBJ2-7; tentative D call: TRBD1 (6 bases). V lost 6 bases and J 7 bases, leaving 10 bases between the germline ends. This CDR3 is built from 11 residues. The germline CDR1 and CDR2 sequences are MNHNS and SASEGT. CDR3 sequence: CASRDGQEQYF. DNA for the CDR3: TGTGCCAGCAGGGACGGACAGGAGCAGTACTTC.

CDR3 coding DNA: TGCAGTGCTCAACCCGAGGCAGCGTACCAAGAGACCCAGTACTTC. Protein sequence: CSAQPEAAYQETQYF. The rearrangement links TRBV20-1 to TRBJ2-5, with no clear D. CDR3 length: 15 amino acids. Trimming stripped 5 bases from V and 0 bases from J, with 16 bases between. Germline values: CDR1 DFQATT, CDR2 SNEGSKA (reference sequence).

This clonotype has ten or more counts. The chain employs TRBV25-1 and TRBJ2-3, with D unclear. The V gene lost 4 bases and the J gene lost 10 bases, with 12 bases spanning the gap. CDR3 length: 12 residues. Germline V gives CDR1 MGHDK, CDR2 SYGVNS. The CDR3 protein is CASSGMPYPQYF. In DNA form, the CDR3 reads TGTGCCAGCAGTGGAATGCCCTATCCGCAGTATTTT.

This clonotype has at least ten counts. The V and J genes are TRBV29-1 and TRBJ2-5; D not resolved. CDR1 SQVTM and CDR2 ANQGSEA come from the germline V gene. This CDR3 has 16 residues. V was cut by 3 bases and J by 2 bases, with 19 bases left in between. CDR3 in amino acids: CSVDGRLANGQETQYF. Written as DNA, the CDR3 is TGCAGCGTTGATGGCAGGTTAGCAAATGGACAAGAGACCCAGTACTTC.

This clonotype was seen a few times. Sequence at one end of the junction differs from germline and may be a read error. This chain joins TRBV27 and TRBJ1-6; no clear D. CDR1 MNHEY and CDR2 SMNVEV come from the germline V gene (reference sequence). CDR3 length: 14 residues. CDR3 region: CASSLSLTDSPLHF. In DNA form, the CDR3 reads TGTGCCAGCAGTCTATCATTAACTGATTCACCCCTCCACTTT.